This T cell receptor (beta chain) is drawn from a study of T cells in localized non-small cell lung cancer. Study-level points and caveats: Longer overall survival was linked to higher blood T cell density.

This CDR3 contains 15 residues. The J segment lost 8 bases and the V segment lost 3 bases, leaving 11 bases of the junction unmatched. Germline V gene data show CDR1 as LNHDA and CDR2 as SQIVND (reference sequence). TCRdb's table, derived via immunoSEQ multiplex PCR, lists solely in-frame clones and lacks some. In the table there are 7,500 to 8,500 clones, about 89% of which are singletons. This clone was recorded once. Its cognate antigen is unknown. The sequencing here drew on peripheral blood, taken before any cancer treatment. This chain joins TRBV19 and TRBJ1-2; 8 nucleotides match TRBD1. This clonotype originated in a male donor aged 60 or over with stage III lung adenocarcinoma. The CDR3 DNA sequence: TGTGCCAGTAGTATTTTTTTTGAGACAGGGGACGGCTACACCTTC. The encoded protein is CASSIFFETGDGYTF.